This T cell receptor (beta chain) was documented in a study of shared clonotypes between healthy human individuals. Study information: A couple of women and a few men aged 18 to 49 served as donors. The study used three CD4 naive, three CD4 memory, two CD8 naive and one CD8 memory plate per donor.

Comments on this clone: What it recognizes is unknown.

Produced via immunoSEQ multiplex PCR; TCRdb's table is partial and in-frame only. Among roughly 680,000 clones listed, roughly 72% were seen once. Germline values: CDR1 MDHEN, CDR2 SYDVKM. Trimming shortened V by 1 base and J by 8 bases, and 17 bases separated the two germline ends. This CDR3 contains 16 residues. Findings and limits, study-wide: Shared across several donors were roughly 4.8% of the naive CD4 clonotypes. Some clonotypes were shared by all four sorted-subset donors, while others were not shared. The non-shared ones had lower generation probabilities than the shared ones.

The TCR comes from a woman aged 25 to 45 in good health. The rearrangement links TRBV28 to TRBJ1-4; TRBD1 might be the D (5 bases). The sequenced sample was memory CD4+ T cells sorted from blood. Subset of the sample: CD45RA-negative fraction. For the CDR3, the DNA is TGTGCCAGCAGTTTATTCCCCCGGGAGGGGTACGAAAAACTGTTTTTT. Translating gives CASSLFPREGYEKLFF.